The 24 T cell receptor beta chains listed next were all sequenced from one sample in a study of shared clonotypes between healthy human individuals. Generated by immunoSEQ multiplex PCR, the TCRdb table keeps only in-frame clones and is missing some. The table lists around 320,000 clones, around 87% of them singletons. Source material: memory CD8+ T cells sorted from blood. Subset specified: CD45RO+ cells pooled with CCR7-negative TemRA cells. All receptors come from a man younger than 35 in good health.

In its sample, this clone was seen a few times. The chain has TRBV27 and TRBJ1-2; D is perhaps TRBD1 (6 bases). The CDR3 is 12 amino acids. V was trimmed by 10 bases and J by 5 bases, leaving 14 bases between them. Germline CDR1 is MNHEY and CDR2 is SMNVEV (reference sequence). The CDR3 is CAIPQGFYGYTF. The CDR3 bases are TGTGCCATCCCACAGGGCTTTTATGGCTACACCTTC.

The genes are TRBV7-6 and TRBJ1-2, with a weak D call TRBD1 (6 bases). The germline CDR1 and CDR2 sequences are SGHVS and FNYEAQ. This CDR3 is 15 amino acids long. With 1 base removed from V and 2 bases from J, the gap between germline ends came to 11 bases. CDR3 nucleotide sequence: TGTGCCAGCAGCTTAGGTCGGGGGGCAAACTATGGCTACACCTTC. This gives the protein CASSLGRGANYGYTF.

The chain has TRBV7-9 and TRBJ1-5, with TRBD1 matching over 9 bases. The CDR3 consists of 19 residues. V lost 8 bases to trimming and J lost 2 bases; unmatched junction nucleotides: 19. The germline gives CDR1 SEHNR, CDR2 FQNEAQ (reference sequence). CDR3: CASVQFPGQGLDGNQPQHF. DNA for the CDR3: TGTGCCAGCGTGCAATTCCCGGGACAGGGACTGGACGGCAATCAGCCCCAGCATTTT.

The rearrangement links TRBV5-1 to TRBJ2-7; 8 nucleotides match TRBD1. Germline V CDR1 and CDR2: SGHRS, YFSETQ. Trimming at V came to 4 bases and at J to 2 bases, leaving 8 bases not matched to a gene. CDR3 size: 15 residues. The CDR3 DNA reads as TGCGCCAGCAGCCTCAGGACAGGGATTACCTACGAGCAGTACTTC. Protein sequence: CASSLRTGITYEQYF.

The chain recombines TRBV7-9 with TRBJ2-7; the match to TRBD1 covers 8 bases. This CDR3 is built from 14 residues. Looked up from germline, CDR1 is SEHNR and CDR2 is FQNEAQ (reference sequence). The V and J ends lost 3 bases and 3 bases, in that order; junction bases with no gene match: 4. The CDR3 sequence is CASSFQGAFYEQYF. CDR3 bases: TGTGCCAGCAGCTTCCAGGGGGCGTTCTACGAGCAGTACTTC.

The gene calls are TRBV6-5 and TRBJ2-7; tentative D call: TRBD2 (6 bases). With 2 bases removed from V and 3 bases from J, the gap between germline ends came to 11 bases. This CDR3 is 14 amino acids long. Germline V gene sequence: CDR1 MNHEY, CDR2 SVGAGI. This CDR3 is CASSYDAGIYEQYF. As DNA, the CDR3 is TGTGCCAGCAGTTACGATGCGGGGATCTACGAGCAGTACTTC.

This chain connects TRBV7-9 to TRBJ1-2; 7 positions agree with TRBD1. The CDR3 consists of 16 residues. Unmatched junction bases numbered 7, after V lost 0 bases and J lost 3 bases. CDR1 is SEHNR and CDR2 is FQNEAQ in the germline V gene (reference sequence). The CDR3 spells CASSLAPDRKDYGYTF. Written as DNA, the CDR3 is TGTGCCAGCAGCTTAGCACCGGACAGGAAAGACTATGGCTACACCTTC.

This clone has just a few counts. This rearrangement joins TRBV14 to TRBJ1-1; D gene ambiguous. This CDR3 is 12 amino acids long. With 4 bases removed from V and 3 bases from J, the gap between germline ends came to 6 bases. Germline CDR1 is SGHDN and CDR2 is FVKESK. The CDR3 reads CASSRGYTEAFF. The CDR3 DNA sequence: TGTGCCAGCAGCCGGGGATACACTGAAGCTTTCTTT.

The gene calls are TRBV7-9 and TRBJ1-3; D uncertain. V was shortened by 2 bases and J by 0 bases, with 5 bases between the two germline ends. Germline CDR1 SEHNR, CDR2 FQNEAQ (reference sequence). This CDR3 is 14 amino acids long. The CDR3 protein is CASSLMLSGNTIYF. DNA for the CDR3: TGTGCCAGCAGCTTAATGCTCTCTGGAAACACCATATATTTT.

The V call is TRBV11-2, the J call TRBJ1-2; D unclear. The CDR3 length is 15 residues. With 1 base removed from V and 2 bases from J, the gap between germline ends came to 11 bases. Germline assignment: CDR1 SGHAT and CDR2 FQNNGV. CDR3 bases: TGTGCCAGCAGCTTAGTTTCAGCAGACAACTATGGCTACACCTTC. Amino acids: CASSLVSADNYGYTF.

J is TRBJ2-3 and V is TRBV7-3, with D possibly matching TRBD1 (5 bases). The germline V gene has CDR1 SGHTA and CDR2 FQGTGA. Deletions cut 0 bases from V and 4 bases from J, with 11 bases between. This CDR3 is built from 15 residues. CDR3 loop: CASSLTSGFSDTQYF. CDR3 DNA sequence: TGTGCCAGCAGCTTAACCTCAGGGTTCTCAGATACGCAGTATTTT.

CDR3: CASSSGENYGYTF. CDR3 in DNA: TGTGCCAGCAGTTCAGGCGAAAACTATGGCTACACCTTC. V is TRBV27 and J is TRBJ1-2; D is unresolved. Germline V CDR1 and CDR2: MNHEY, SMNVEV (reference sequence). The CDR3 sequence is 13 residues long. With 4 bases removed from V and 2 bases from J, the gap between germline ends came to 8 bases.

The chain uses TRBV15 and TRBJ2-3; the D is unclear. Germline V CDR1 and CDR2: LNHNV, YYDKDF (reference sequence). There are 13 residues in the CDR3. V was trimmed by 4 bases and J by 6 bases, leaving 11 bases between them. The CDR3, as DNA: TGTGCCACCAGCACCTATTTCTGGGATACGCAGTATTTT. It yields the protein CATSTYFWDTQYF.

The V and J genes are TRBV11-3 and TRBJ2-7, with D hard to call. V lost 1 base to trimming and J lost 3 bases, with 7 bases between them. The V gene's germline CDR1 is SGHNT and CDR2 YENEEA. The CDR3 sequence is 13 residues long. This chain's CDR3 is CASSLGENYEQYF. CDR3 nucleotide sequence: TGTGCCAGCAGCTTAGGTGAGAACTACGAGCAGTACTTC.

The V and J genes are TRBV5-4 and TRBJ1-3, with D possibly TRBD1 on 6 matching bases. Germline-derived CDR1 and CDR2 are SGHNT and YYREEE (reference sequence). The CDR3 is made up of 15 amino acids. Trimming removed 4 bases at V and 4 bases at J, with 15 bases between. As DNA, the CDR3 is TGTGCCAGCAGCCGACAGGATTCCCTAGGAAACACCATATATTTT. Protein: CASSRQDSLGNTIYF.

A single count supports this clone. The CDR3 nucleotides are TGCGCCAGCAGCCCGGGACTAGCGGGAGTATACGAGCAGTACTTC. Protein sequence: CASSPGLAGVYEQYF. The chain links TRBV4-3 to TRBJ2-7; 14 positions match TRBD2. The germline V gene encodes CDR1 LGHNA and CDR2 YSLEER. The CDR3 is 15 amino acids. V lost 4 bases, J lost 4 bases, and 3 bases stayed unmatched.

This chain joins TRBV27 and TRBJ1-2; the match to TRBD1 covers 7 bases. This CDR3 comprises 15 residues. Germline CDR1 and CDR2: MNHEY and SMNVEV (reference sequence). The V segment lost 6 bases and the J segment 5 bases; nucleotides outside the gene matches: 12. The CDR3: CASSYSGQVYYGYTF. CDR3 coding DNA: TGTGCCAGCAGCTACAGTGGACAGGTTTATTATGGCTACACCTTC.

The rearrangement links TRBV6-5 to TRBJ2-7, with D hard to call. In germline, CDR1 is MNHEY, CDR2 SVGAGI. This CDR3 comprises 13 residues. V was shortened by 2 bases and J by 5 bases, with 10 bases between the two germline ends. CDR3 sequence reads: CASSYLLAHEQYF. The CDR3 DNA is TGTGCCAGCAGTTACCTCTTGGCTCACGAGCAGTACTTC.

The rearrangement uses TRBV27 and TRBJ2-5; a weak D match, TRBD1 (7 bases). CDR1 MNHEY and CDR2 SMNVEV come from the germline V gene (reference sequence). The CDR3 runs 14 residues. Between the trimmed V and J ends, which lost 4 bases and 1 base, there was a span of 10 bases. The CDR3 DNA sequence: TGTGCCAGCAGTTCGCGGGACAGCCAAGAGACCCAGTACTTC. Residues: CASSSRDSQETQYF.

This clone has just one count. The chain couples TRBV27 to TRBJ2-1, with D possibly matching TRBD1 (6 bases). Per the germline V gene, CDR1 is MNHEY and CDR2 is SMNVEV (reference sequence). This CDR3 has 14 amino acids. The germline V and J ends were trimmed by 6 bases and 7 bases, with 16 bases remaining between them. The CDR3 is CASSYREIRNEQFF. CDR3 in DNA: TGTGCCAGCAGCTACAGGGAAATAAGAAATGAGCAGTTCTTC.

As to this clone: One end of the junction varies from germline; a read error may be responsible. The V and J genes are TRBV7-7 and TRBJ2-2; weak D call: TRBD2 (6 bases). Germline CDR1 is SSHAT and CDR2 is FNYEAQ (reference sequence). CDR3 length: 16 amino acids. The CDR3 protein is CASSRGTQVHSGELFF. The CDR3 nucleotides are TGTGCTAGCAGCCGCGGGACCCAAGTCCATTCCGGGGAGCTGTTTTTT. Full variable domain (missing parts from reference TRBV7-7 and TRBJ2-2): GAGVSQSPRYKVTKRGQDVTLRCDPISSHATLYWYQQALGQGPEFLTYFNYEAQPDKSGLPSDRFSAERPEGSISTLTIQRTEQRDSAMYRCASSRGTQVHSGELFFGEGSRLTVL.

With respect to this clone: The junction shows a germline mismatch at one end, possibly a read error. CDR3: CASSRGLDSYNEQFF. Written as DNA, the CDR3 is TGTGCTAGCAGCCGTGGACTAGACTCCTACAATGAGCAGTTCTTC. The chain uses TRBV7-7 and TRBJ2-1; 7 bases are shared with TRBD2. The germline V gene has CDR1 SSHAT and CDR2 FNYEAQ (reference sequence). The length of the CDR3 is 15 residues.

The chain couples TRBV4-3 to TRBJ1-5; 10 bases line up with TRBD1. The CDR3 runs 16 residues. The germline gives CDR1 LGHNA, CDR2 YSLEER. The ends lost 0 bases at V and 8 bases at J; junction bases unmatched: 7. The CDR3 DNA reads as TGCGCCAGCAGCCAAGACATGTGGGACAGGGGAGAGCCCCAGCATTTT. This gives the protein CASSQDMWDRGEPQHF.

This clone appeared a single time. The chain is built from TRBV27 and TRBJ1-5, with TRBD1 as a possible D gene (6 bases). The CDR3 has 16 residues. V was cut by 5 bases and J by 0 bases, with 14 bases left in between. In germline, CDR1 is MNHEY, CDR2 SMNVEV (reference sequence). The CDR3: CASSPSQGDSNQPQHF. Written as DNA, the CDR3 is TGTGCCAGCAGTCCTTCACAGGGAGATAGCAATCAGCCCCAGCATTTT.